This T cell receptor beta chain was observed in a study of shared clonotypes between healthy human individuals. General observations from the study: It was observed that roughly 5% of naive CD4 clonotypes were shared across several donors.

The material for each subset, its genomic DNA, was split evenly across several immunoSEQ plates. Libraries were prepared by immunoSEQ multiplex PCR; TCRdb keeps only in-frame clonotypes and omits some of them. Of 2,500,000 or so clones in the sample, roughly 93% were seen once. The healthy adult donors were HIV-negative and reported no recent acute infections or vaccinations. Naive CD4+ cells were CD45RA-selected; the remaining cells were memory. Points on this clone: Its antigen is still unknown.

CDR1 and CDR2 from the germline V gene are LNHDA and SQIVND (reference sequence). This CDR3 region has 12 residues. V shed 7 bases, J shed 12 bases, and the junction held 8 bases outside the gene matches. The sample comprised naive CD4+ T cells from PBMCs. Subset here: CD45RA+ positively selected. The receptor was isolated from a man younger than 30 in good health. Some clones in this sample may be carry-over from other donors' samples. The rearrangement links TRBV19 to TRBJ1-5; 8 nucleotides agree with TRBD1. CDR3 in amino acids: CASTTRQGFQHF. In DNA form, the CDR3 reads TGTGCCAGTACTACAAGACAGGGGTTCCAGCATTTT.